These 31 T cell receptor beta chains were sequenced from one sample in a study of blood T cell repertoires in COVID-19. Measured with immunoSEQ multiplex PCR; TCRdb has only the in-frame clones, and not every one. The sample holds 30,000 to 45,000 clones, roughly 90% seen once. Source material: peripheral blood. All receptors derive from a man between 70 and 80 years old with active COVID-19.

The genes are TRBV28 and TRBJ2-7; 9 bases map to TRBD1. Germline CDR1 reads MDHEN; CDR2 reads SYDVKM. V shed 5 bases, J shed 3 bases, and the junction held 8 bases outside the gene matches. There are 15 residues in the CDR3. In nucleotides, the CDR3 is TGTGCCAGCAGTACGCTCGGACAGGGGCTCTACGAGCAGTACTTC. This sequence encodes CASSTLGQGLYEQYF.

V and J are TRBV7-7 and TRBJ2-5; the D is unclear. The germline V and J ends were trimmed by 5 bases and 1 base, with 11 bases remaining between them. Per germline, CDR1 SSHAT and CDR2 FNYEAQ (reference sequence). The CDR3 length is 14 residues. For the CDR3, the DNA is TGTGCCAGCAGCCCGACGCCAGGCCAAGAGACCCAGTACTTC. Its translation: CASSPTPGQETQYF.

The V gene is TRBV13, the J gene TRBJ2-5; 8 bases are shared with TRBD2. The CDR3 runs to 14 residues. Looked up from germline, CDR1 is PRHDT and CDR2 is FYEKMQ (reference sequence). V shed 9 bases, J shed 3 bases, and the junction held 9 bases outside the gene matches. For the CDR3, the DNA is TGTGCCAGTTCGAGGGGACTAGTCGAAGAGACCCAGTACTTC. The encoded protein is CASSRGLVEETQYF. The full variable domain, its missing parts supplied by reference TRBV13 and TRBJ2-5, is AAGVIQSPRHLIKEKRETATLKCYPIPRHDTVYWYQQGPGQDPQFLISFYEKMQSDKGSIPDRFSAQQFSDYHSELNMSSLELGDSALYFCASSRGLVEETQYFGPGTRLLVL.

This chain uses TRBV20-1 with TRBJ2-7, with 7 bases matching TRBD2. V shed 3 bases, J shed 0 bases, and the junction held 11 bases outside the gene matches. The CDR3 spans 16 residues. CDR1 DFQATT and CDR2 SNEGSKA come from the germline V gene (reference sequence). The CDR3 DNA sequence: TGCAGTGCTAGTCCCCTGCGGGGGTTTCTCTCCTACGAGCAGTACTTC. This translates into CSASPLRGFLSYEQYF.

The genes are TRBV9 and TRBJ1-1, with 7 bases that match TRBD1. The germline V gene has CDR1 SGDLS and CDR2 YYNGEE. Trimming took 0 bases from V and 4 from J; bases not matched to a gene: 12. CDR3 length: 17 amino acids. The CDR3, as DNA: TGTGCCAGCAGCGTAGGAGGAGGGGGCGTGAGTTTCACTGAAGCTTTCTTT. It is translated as CASSVGGGGVSFTEAFF.

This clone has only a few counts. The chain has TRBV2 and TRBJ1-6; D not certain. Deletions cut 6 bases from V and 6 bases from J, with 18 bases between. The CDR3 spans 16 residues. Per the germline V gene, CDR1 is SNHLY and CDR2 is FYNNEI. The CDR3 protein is CASRPGSRGINSPLHF. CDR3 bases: TGTGCCAGCAGGCCAGGCTCAAGAGGGATTAATTCACCCCTCCACTTT.

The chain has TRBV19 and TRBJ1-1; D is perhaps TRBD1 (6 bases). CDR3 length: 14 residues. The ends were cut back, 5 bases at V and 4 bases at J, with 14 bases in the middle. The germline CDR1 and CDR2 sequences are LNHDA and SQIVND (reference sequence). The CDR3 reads CASSLRGGPTEAFF. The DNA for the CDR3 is TGTGCCAGTAGTCTCCGGGGGGGGCCCACTGAAGCTTTCTTT.

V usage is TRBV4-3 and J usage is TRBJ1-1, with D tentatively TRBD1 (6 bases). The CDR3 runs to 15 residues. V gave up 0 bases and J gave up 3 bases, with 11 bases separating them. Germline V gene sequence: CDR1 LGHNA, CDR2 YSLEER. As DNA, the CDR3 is TGCGCCAGCAGCCAAGACCACAGGGACGACACTGAAGCTTTCTTT. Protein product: CASSQDHRDDTEAFF.

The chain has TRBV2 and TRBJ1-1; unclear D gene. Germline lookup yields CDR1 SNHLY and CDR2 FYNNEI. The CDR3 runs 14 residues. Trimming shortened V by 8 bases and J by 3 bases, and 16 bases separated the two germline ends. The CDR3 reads CASPLTGIHTEAFF. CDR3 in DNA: TGTGCCAGCCCTTTAACGGGGATCCACACTGAAGCTTTCTTT.

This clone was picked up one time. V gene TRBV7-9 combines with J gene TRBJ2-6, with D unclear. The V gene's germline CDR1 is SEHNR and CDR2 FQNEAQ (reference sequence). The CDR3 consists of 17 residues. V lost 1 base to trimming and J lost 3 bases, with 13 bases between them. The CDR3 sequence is CASSLESRLFGANVLTF. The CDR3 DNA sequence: TGTGCCAGCAGCTTAGAATCCAGGCTGTTTGGGGCCAACGTCCTGACTTTC.

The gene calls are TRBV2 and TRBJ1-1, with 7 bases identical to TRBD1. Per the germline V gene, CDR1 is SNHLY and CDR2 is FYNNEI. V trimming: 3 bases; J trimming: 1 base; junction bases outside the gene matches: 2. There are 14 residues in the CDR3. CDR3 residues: CASSDRTGNTEAFF. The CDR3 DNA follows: TGTGCCAGCAGTGACCGGACAGGGAACACTGAAGCTTTCTTT.

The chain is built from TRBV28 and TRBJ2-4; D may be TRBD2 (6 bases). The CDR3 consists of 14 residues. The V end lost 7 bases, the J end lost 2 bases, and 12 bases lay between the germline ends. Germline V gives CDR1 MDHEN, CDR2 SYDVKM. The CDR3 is CASMELATKNIQYF. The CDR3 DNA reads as TGTGCCAGCATGGAACTAGCAACCAAAAACATTCAGTACTTC.

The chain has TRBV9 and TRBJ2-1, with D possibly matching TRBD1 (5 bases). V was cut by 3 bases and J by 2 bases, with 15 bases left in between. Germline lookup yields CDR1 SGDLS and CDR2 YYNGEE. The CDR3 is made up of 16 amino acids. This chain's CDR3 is CASSDDRWGPYNEQFF. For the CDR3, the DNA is TGTGCCAGCAGCGACGACCGGTGGGGCCCCTACAATGAGCAGTTCTTC.

This CDR3 is CASSLGSSGSRYEQYF. As DNA, the CDR3 is TGTGCCAGCAGCTTGGGGTCGAGCGGGAGCCGGTACGAGCAGTACTTC. The chain employs TRBV5-4 and TRBJ2-7, with 8 positions matching TRBD2. This CDR3 is built from 16 residues. Germline V gene sequence: CDR1 SGHNT, CDR2 YYREEE (reference sequence). Unmatched junction bases numbered 9, after V lost 0 bases and J lost 4 bases.

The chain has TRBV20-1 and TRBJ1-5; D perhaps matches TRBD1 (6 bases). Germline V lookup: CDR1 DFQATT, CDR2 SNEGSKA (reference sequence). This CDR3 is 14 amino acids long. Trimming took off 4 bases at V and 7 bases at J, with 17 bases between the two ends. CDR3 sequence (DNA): TGCAGTGCTACTGACCAGGGGACCGGCCAGCCCCAGCATTTT. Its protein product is CSATDQGTGQPQHF.

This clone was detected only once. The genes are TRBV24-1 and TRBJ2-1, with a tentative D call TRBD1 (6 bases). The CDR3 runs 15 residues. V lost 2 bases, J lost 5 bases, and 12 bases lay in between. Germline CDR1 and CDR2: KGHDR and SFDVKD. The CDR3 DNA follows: TGTGCCACCAGTGATTCTTGGGGGCTAGACAATGAGCAGTTCTTC. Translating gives CATSDSWGLDNEQFF.

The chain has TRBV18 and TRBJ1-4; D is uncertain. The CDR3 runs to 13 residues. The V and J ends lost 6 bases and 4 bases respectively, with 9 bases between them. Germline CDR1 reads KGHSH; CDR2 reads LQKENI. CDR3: CASSRSYNEKLFF. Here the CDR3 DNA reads TGTGCCAGCTCGCGTTCTTATAATGAAAAACTGTTTTTT.

This CDR3 reads CASKRIGGNIQYF. Written as DNA, the CDR3 is TGTGCCAGCAAGAGGATCGGGGGTAACATTCAGTACTTC. The V and J genes are TRBV2 and TRBJ2-4; a weak D match, TRBD2 (6 bases). V was cut by 7 bases and J by 7 bases, with 14 bases left in between. This CDR3 has 13 amino acids. Germline V gene sequence: CDR1 SNHLY, CDR2 FYNNEI.

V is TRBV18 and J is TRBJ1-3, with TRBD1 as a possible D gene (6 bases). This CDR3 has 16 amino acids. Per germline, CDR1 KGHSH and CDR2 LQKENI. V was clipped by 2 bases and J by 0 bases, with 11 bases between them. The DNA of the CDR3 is TGTGCCAGCTCACCAAATCTAGGGGGCTCTGGAAACACCATATATTTT. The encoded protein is CASSPNLGGSGNTIYF.

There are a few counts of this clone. In nucleotides, the CDR3 is TGTGCCAGCAGCTTCCCCCCTACCATGAGCTCCTACAATGAGCAGTTCTTC. This gives the protein CASSFPPTMSSYNEQFF. The J gene is TRBJ2-1, the V gene TRBV11-2; no firm D call. V gave up 3 bases and J gave up 0 bases, with 15 bases separating them. The CDR3 has 17 residues. The germline V gene has CDR1 SGHAT and CDR2 FQNNGV. The entire variable domain, with the rest obtained from reference TRBV11-2 and TRBJ2-1, is as follows: EAGVAQSPRYKIIEKRQSVAFWCNPISGHATLYWYQQILGQGPKLLIQFQNNGVVDDSQLPKDRFSAERLKGVDSTLKIQPAKLEDSAVYLCASSFPPTMSSYNEQFFGPGTRLTVL.

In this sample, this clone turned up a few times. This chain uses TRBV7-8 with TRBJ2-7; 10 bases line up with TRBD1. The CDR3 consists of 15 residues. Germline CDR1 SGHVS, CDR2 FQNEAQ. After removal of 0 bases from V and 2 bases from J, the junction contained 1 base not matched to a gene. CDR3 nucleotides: TGTGCCAGCAGCTTAGCCGGGACAGGGGCCTACGAGCAGTACTTC. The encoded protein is CASSLAGTGAYEQYF. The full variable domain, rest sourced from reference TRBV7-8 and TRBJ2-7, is GAGVSQSPRYKVAKRGQDVALRCDPISGHVSLFWYQQALGQGPEFLTYFQNEAQLDKSGLPSDRFFAERPEGSVSTLKIQRTQQEDSAVYLCASSLAGTGAYEQYFGPGTRLTVT.

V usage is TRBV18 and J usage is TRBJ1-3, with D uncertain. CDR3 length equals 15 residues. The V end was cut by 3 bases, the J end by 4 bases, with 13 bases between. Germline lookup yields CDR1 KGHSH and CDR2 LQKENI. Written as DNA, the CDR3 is TGTGCCAGCTCACCTTCGCGGCACGAGGGAAACACCATATATTTT. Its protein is CASSPSRHEGNTIYF.

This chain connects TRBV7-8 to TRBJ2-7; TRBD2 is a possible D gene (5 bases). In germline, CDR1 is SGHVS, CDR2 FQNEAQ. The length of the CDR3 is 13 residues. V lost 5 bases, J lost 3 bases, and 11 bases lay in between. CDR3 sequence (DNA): TGTGCCAGCAGCCTTGGGAGCCTCTACGAGCAGTACTTC. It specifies CASSLGSLYEQYF.

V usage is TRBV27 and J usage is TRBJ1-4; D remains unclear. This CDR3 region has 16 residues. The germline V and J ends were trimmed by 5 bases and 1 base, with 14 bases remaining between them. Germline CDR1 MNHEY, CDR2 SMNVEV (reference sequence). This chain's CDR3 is CASSLSGWRTNEKLFF. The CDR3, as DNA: TGTGCCAGCAGTCTAAGTGGTTGGAGAACTAATGAAAAACTGTTTTTT.

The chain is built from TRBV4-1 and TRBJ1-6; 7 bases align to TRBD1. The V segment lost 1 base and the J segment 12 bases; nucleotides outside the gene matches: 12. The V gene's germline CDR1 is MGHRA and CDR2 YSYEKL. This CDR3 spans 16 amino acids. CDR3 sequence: CASSQADRVSRGPLHF. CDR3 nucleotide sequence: TGCGCCAGCAGCCAAGCCGACAGGGTGTCGAGGGGACCCCTCCACTTT.

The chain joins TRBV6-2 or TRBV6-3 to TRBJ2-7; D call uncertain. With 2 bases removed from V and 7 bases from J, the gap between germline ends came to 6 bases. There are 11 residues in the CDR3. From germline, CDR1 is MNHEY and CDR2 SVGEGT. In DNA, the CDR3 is TGTGCCAGCAGTTACGTTTCAGAGCAGTACTTC. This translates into CASSYVSEQYF.

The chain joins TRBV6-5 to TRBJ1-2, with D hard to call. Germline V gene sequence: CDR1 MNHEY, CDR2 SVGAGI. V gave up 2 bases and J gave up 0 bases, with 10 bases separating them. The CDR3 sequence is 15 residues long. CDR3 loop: CASSYGPEANYGYTF. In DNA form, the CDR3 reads TGTGCCAGCAGTTACGGTCCAGAAGCTAACTATGGCTACACCTTC.

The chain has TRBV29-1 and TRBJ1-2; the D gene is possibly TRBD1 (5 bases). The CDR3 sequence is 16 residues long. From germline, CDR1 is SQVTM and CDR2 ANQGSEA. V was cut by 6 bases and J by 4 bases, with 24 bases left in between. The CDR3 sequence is CSVPVVQGPTLYGYTF. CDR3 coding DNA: TGCAGCGTCCCGGTGGTCCAGGGCCCCACCCTCTATGGCTACACCTTC.

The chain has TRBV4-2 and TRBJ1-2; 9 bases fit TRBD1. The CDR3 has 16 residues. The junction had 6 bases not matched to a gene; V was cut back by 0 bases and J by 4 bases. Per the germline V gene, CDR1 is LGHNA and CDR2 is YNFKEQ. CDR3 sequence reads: CASSQEGTGLTYGYTF. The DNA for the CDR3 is TGTGCCAGCAGCCAAGAAGGGACAGGGCTCACCTATGGCTACACCTTC.

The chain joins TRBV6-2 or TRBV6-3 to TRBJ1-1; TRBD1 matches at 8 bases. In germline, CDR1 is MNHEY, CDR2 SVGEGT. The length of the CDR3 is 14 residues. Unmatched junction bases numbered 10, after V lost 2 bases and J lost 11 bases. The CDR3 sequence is CASSYTGQGAGAFF. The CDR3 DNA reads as TGTGCCAGCAGTTACACAGGGCAGGGGGCCGGGGCTTTCTTT.

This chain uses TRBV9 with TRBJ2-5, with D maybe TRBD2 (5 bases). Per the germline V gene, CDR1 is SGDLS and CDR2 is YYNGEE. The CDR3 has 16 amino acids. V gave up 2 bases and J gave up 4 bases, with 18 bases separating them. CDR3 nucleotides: TGTGCCAGCAGCGTCGGTTCCGTTTATACTAGAGAGACCCAGTACTTC. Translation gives CASSVGSVYTRETQYF.